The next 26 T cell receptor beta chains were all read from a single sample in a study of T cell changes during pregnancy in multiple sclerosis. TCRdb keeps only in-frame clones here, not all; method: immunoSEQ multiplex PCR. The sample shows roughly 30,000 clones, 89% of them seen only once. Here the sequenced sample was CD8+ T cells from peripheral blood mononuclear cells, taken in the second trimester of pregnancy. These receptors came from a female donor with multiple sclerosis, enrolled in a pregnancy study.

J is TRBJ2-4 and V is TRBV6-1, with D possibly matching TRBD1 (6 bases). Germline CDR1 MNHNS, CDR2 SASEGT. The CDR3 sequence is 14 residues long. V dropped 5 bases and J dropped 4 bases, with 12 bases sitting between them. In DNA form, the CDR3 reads TGTGCCAGCAGTCTTGGCCAGGGGAAAAACATTCAGTACTTC. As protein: CASSLGQGKNIQYF.

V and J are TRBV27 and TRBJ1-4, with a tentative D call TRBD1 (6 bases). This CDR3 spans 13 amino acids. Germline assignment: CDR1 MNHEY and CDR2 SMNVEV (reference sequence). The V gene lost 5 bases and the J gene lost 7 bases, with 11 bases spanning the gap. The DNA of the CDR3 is TGTGCCAGCAGTGGGGGAGGGGGTGAAAAACTGTTTTTT. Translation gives CASSGGGGEKLFF.

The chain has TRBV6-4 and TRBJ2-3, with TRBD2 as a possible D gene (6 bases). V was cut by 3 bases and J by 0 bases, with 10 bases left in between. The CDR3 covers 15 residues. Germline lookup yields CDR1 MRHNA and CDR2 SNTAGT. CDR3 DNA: TGTGCCAGCAGTGAGGGAGCGGGTAGCACAGATACGCAGTATTTT. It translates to CASSEGAGSTDTQYF.

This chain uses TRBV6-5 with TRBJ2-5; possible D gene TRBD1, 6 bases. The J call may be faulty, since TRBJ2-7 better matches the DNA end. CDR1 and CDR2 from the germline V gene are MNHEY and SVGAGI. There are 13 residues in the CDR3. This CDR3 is CASSYQGLGEQYF. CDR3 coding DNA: TGTGCCAGCAGTTACCAGGGGCTGGGCGAGCAGTACTTC.

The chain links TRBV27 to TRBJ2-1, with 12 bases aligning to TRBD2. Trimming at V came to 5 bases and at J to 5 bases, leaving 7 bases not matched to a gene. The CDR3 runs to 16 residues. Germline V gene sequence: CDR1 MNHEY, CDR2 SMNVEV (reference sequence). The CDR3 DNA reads TGTGCCAGCAGTCTGACTAGCGGGAGCTTACACAATGAGCAGTTCTTC. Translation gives CASSLTSGSLHNEQFF.

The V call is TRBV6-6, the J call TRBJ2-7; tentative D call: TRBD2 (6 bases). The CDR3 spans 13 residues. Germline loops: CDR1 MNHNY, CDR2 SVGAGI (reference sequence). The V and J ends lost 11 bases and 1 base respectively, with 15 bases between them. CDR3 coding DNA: TGTGCCGCCGGGAGAGACGCGTCCTACGAGCAGTACTTC. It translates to CAAGRDASYEQYF.

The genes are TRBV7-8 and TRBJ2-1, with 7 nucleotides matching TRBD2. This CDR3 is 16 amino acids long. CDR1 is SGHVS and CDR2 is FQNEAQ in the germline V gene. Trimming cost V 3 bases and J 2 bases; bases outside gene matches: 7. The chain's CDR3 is CASSLGLAEPYNEQFF. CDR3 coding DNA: TGTGCCAGCAGCTTGGGTCTAGCGGAGCCCTACAATGAGCAGTTCTTC.

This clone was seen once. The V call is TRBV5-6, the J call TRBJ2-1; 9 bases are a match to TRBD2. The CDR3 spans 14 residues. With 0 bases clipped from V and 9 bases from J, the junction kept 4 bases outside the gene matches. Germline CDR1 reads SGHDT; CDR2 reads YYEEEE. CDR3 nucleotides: TGTGCCAGCAGCTTGGTGCGGGGGGGGGTTGAGCAGTTCTTC. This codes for CASSLVRGGVEQFF.

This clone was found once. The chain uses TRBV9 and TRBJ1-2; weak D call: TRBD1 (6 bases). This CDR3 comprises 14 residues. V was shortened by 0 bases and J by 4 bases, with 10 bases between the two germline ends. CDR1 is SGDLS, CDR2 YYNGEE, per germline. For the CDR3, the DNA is TGTGCCAGCAGCGTAGATCAGGACAGCTATGGCTACACCTTC. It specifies CASSVDQDSYGYTF. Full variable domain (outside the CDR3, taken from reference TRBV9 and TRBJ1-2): DSGVTQTPKHLITATGQRVTLRCSPRSGDLSVYWYQQSLDQGLQFLIQYYNGEERAKGNILERFSAQQFPDLHSELNLSSLELGDSALYFCASSVDQDSYGYTFGSGTRLTVV.

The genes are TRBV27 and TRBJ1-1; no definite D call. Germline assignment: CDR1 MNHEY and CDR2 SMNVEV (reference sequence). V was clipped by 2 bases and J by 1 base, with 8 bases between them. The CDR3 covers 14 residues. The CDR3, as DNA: TGTGCCAGCAGTTTAGGCCCGGGGAACACTGAAGCTTTCTTT. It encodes CASSLGPGNTEAFF.

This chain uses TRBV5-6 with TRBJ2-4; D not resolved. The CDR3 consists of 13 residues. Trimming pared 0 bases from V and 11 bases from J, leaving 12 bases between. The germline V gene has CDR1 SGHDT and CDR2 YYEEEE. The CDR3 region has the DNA TGTGCCAGCAGCTTGGAGGCTTACCAGGTTCAGTACTTC. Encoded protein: CASSLEAYQVQYF.

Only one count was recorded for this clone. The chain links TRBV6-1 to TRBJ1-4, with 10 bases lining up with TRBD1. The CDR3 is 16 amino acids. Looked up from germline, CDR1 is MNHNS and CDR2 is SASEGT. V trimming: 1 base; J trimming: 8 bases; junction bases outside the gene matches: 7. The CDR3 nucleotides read TGTGCCAGCAGTGAAGGGACAGGGGGTTTCCTGGAAAAACTGTTTTTT. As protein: CASSEGTGGFLEKLFF.

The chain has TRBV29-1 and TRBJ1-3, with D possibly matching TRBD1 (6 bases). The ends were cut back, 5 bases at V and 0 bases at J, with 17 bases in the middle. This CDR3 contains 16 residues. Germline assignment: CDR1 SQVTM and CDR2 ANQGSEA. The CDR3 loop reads CSVWGQDSRSGNTIYF. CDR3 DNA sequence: TGCAGCGTTTGGGGGCAAGACAGCCGCTCTGGAAACACCATATATTTT. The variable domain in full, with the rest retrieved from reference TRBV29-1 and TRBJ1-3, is SAVISQKPSRDICQRGTSLTIQCQVDSQVTMMFWYRQQPGQSLTLIATANQGSEATYESGFVIDKFPISRPNLTFSTLTVSNMSPEDSSIYLCSVWGQDSRSGNTIYFGEGSWLTVV.

CDR3: CASSIAPNTEAFF. CDR3 in DNA: TGTGCCAGTAGTATAGCTCCGAACACTGAAGCTTTCTTT. The chain joins TRBV19 to TRBJ1-1; D is unresolved. The CDR3 is 13 residues long. V was trimmed by 1 base and J by 1 base, leaving 4 bases between them. The germline gives CDR1 LNHDA, CDR2 SQIVND (reference sequence).

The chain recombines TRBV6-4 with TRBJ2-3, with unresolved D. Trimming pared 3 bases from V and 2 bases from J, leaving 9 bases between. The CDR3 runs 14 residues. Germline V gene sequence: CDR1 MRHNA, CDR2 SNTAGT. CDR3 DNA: TGTGCCAGCAGTGAGAGTGAGTCCACAGATACGCAGTATTTT. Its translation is CASSESESTDTQYF.

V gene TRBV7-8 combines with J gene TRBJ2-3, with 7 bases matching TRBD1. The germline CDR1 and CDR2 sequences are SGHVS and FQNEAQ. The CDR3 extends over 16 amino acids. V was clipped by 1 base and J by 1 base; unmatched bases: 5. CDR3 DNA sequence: TGTGCCAGCAGCTTAGATACAGGGGAAGGCACAGATACGCAGTATTTT. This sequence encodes CASSLDTGEGTDTQYF.

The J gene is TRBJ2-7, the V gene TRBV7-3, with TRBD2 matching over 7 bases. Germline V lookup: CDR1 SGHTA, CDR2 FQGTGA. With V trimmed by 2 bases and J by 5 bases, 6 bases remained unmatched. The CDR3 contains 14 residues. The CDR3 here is CASSLEGGRDEQYF. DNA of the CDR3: TGTGCCAGCAGCTTAGAGGGCGGGAGAGACGAGCAGTACTTC. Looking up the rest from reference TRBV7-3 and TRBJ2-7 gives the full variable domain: GAGVSQTPSNKVTEKGKYVELRCDPISGHTALYWYRQSLGQGPEFLIYFQGTGAADDSGLPNDRFFAVRPEGSVSTLKIQRTERGDSAVYLCASSLEGGRDEQYFGPGTRLTVT.

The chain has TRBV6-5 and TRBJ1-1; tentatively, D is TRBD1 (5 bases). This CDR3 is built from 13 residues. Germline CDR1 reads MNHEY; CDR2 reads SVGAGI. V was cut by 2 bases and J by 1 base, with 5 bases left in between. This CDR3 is CASSYRGNTEAFF. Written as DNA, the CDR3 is TGTGCCAGCAGTTACAGGGGGAACACTGAAGCTTTCTTT.

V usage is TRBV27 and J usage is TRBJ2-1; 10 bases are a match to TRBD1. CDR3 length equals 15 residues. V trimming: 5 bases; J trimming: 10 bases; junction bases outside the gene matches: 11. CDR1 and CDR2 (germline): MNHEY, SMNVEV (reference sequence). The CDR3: CASSALGQGYREQFF. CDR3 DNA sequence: TGTGCCAGCAGTGCCCTGGGACAGGGGTACAGGGAGCAGTTCTTC.

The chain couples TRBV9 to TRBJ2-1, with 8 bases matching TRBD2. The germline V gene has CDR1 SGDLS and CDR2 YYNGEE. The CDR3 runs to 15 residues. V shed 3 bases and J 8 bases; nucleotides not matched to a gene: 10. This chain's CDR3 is CASSGPGLDRHEQFF. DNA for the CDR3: TGTGCCAGCAGCGGTCCGGGACTAGACCGGCATGAGCAGTTCTTC.

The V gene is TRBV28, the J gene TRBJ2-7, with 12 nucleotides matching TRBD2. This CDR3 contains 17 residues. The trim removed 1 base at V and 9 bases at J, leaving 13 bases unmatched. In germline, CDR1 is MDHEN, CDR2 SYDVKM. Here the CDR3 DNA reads TGTGCCAGCAGTTTATTTTCGCCGACTAGCGGGAGAGGGGTGCAGTACTTC. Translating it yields CASSLFSPTSGRGVQYF.

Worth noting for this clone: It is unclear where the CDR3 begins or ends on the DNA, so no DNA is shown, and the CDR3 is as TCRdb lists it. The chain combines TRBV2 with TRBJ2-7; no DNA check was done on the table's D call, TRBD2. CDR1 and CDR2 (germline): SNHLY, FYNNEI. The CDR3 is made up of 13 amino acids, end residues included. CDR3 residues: CASSVVAGGTEYF.

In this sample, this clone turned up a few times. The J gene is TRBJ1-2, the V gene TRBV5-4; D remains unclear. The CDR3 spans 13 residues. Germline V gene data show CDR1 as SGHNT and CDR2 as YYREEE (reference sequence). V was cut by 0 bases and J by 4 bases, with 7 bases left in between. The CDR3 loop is CASSLEVRYGYTF. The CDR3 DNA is TGTGCCAGCAGCTTGGAAGTGCGCTATGGCTACACCTTC. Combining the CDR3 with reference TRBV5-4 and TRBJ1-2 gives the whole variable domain ETGVTQSPTHLIKTRGQQVTLRCSSQSGHNTVSWYQQALGQGPQFIFQYYREEENGRGNFPPRFSGLQFPNYSSELNVNALELDDSALYLCASSLEVRYGYTFGSGTRLTVV.

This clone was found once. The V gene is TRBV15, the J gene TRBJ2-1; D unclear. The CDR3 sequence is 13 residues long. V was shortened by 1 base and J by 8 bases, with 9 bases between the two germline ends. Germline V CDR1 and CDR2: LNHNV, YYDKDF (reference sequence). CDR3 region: CATSRGQRYEQFF. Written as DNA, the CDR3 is TGTGCCACCAGCAGAGGGCAGCGTTATGAGCAGTTCTTC.

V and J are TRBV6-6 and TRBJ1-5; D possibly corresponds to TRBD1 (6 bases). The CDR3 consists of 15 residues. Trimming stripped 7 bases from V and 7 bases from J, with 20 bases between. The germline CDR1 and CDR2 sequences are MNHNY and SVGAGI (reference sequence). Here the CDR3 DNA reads TGTGCCAGCACCCCCTGGGGGGGGGCGGGCCAGCCCCAGCATTTT. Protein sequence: CASTPWGGAGQPQHF.

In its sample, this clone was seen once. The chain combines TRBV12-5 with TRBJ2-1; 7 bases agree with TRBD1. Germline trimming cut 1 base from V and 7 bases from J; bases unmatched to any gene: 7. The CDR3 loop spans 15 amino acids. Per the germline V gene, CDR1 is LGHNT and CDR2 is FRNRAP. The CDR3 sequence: CASGLATGSGNEQFF. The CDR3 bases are TGTGCTAGTGGTTTGGCGACAGGGAGTGGGAATGAGCAGTTCTTC.